These 14 T cell receptor beta chains came from one sample sequenced in a study of blood T cell repertoires in COVID-19. The assay was immunoSEQ multiplex PCR, and TCRdb's table has in-frame clones only and misses some. Among about 26,000 clones listed, roughly 85% were seen once. Sequencing used peripheral blood. These TCRs come from a human donor in a cohort sampled during active COVID-19.

In this sample, this clone turned up once. The gene calls are TRBV3-1 (or the pseudogene TRBV3-2) and TRBJ2-5, with 9 bases aligning to TRBD1. The CDR3 is 14 residues long. CDR1 and CDR2 (germline): LGHDT, YNNKEL (reference sequence). V lost 3 bases to trimming and J lost 4 bases; unmatched junction nucleotides: 3. The CDR3 DNA sequence: TGTGCCAGCAGCCAGGGACAGGGATCAGAGACCCAGTACTTC. It is translated as CASSQGQGSETQYF.

Only one count was recorded for this clone. V usage is TRBV12-2 and J usage is TRBJ2-7; TRBD2 is taken as the D call from the table, unchecked against the DNA. TRBV12-2 is shown as a pseudogene. The CDR3 loop spans 15 amino acids. The CDR3 region is CASRLGPAGGHEQYF. The CDR3, as DNA: TGTGCAAGTCGCTTAGGTCCAGCGGGAGGGCACGAGCAGTACTTC.

The rearrangement links TRBV5-1 to TRBJ2-1; 11 bases align to TRBD1. Germline CDR1 reads SGHRS; CDR2 reads YFSETQ. This CDR3 is built from 17 residues. V lost 4 bases, J lost 0 bases, and 6 bases stayed unmatched. CDR3 amino acids: CASSGDRGTSSYNEQFF. As DNA, the CDR3 is TGCGCCAGCAGCGGGGACAGGGGGACTAGCTCCTACAATGAGCAGTTCTTC.

The rearrangement joins TRBV2 to TRBJ2-7; the match to TRBD1 covers 7 bases. The V gene end was trimmed by 8 bases and the J gene end by 4 bases; junction bases not matched to a gene: 5. The CDR3 is made up of 12 amino acids. CDR1 and CDR2 from the germline V gene are SNHLY and FYNNEI. CDR3 nucleotide sequence: TGTGCCAGCCGACAGGGCCTTTACGAGCAGTACTTC. Residues: CASRQGLYEQYF.

The CDR3 loop reads CASSKQGEEKLFF. The CDR3 bases are TGTGCCAGTAGTAAACAGGGAGAGGAAAAACTGTTTTTT. The chain uses TRBV19 and TRBJ1-4; possibly TRBD1 for D (6 bases). The CDR3 contains 13 residues. Germline V gives CDR1 LNHDA, CDR2 SQIVND (reference sequence). Trimming removed 4 bases from V and 8 bases from J, with 11 bases in between.

By its share, this clone is medium-sized. The chain uses TRBV12-5 and TRBJ1-1, with no clear D. The V gene's germline CDR1 is LGHNT and CDR2 FRNRAP. This CDR3 is built from 16 residues. Between the trimmed V and J ends, which lost 3 bases and 10 bases, there was a span of 24 bases. The CDR3 DNA reads as TGTGCTAGTGGTTTCCCGGCGGGCCAACCCCAGGAAGGAGCTTTCTTT. Translated: CASGFPAGQPQEGAFF.

The rearrangement links TRBV11-3 to TRBJ2-7; 10 nucleotides align to TRBD1. The CDR3 has 15 residues. The junction had 5 bases not matched to a gene; V was cut back by 1 base and J by 5 bases. Per the germline V gene, CDR1 is SGHNT and CDR2 is YENEEA. The CDR3 sequence: CASSLGGQGYHEQYF. CDR3 DNA sequence: TGTGCCAGCAGCTTAGGGGGACAGGGGTACCACGAGCAGTACTTC.

This clone was counted between two and nine times. V is TRBV21-1 and J is TRBJ1-2. TRBV21-1 is a documented pseudogene. The CDR3 totals 17 residues. The CDR3 DNA reads TGTGCCAGCAGCAAAGACTCGGACGGGGAACCTAACTATGGCTACACCTTC. Translating gives CASSKDSDGEPNYGYTF.

The V call is TRBV19, the J call TRBJ2-5, with D perhaps TRBD1 (5 bases). CDR1 LNHDA and CDR2 SQIVND come from the germline V gene (reference sequence). Trimming left V 3 bases short and J 4 bases short, with 12 bases between. The CDR3 loop spans 14 amino acids. The DNA of the CDR3 is TGTGCCAGTAGTATCCAGGTGGGGCGAGAGACCCAGTACTTC. Amino acid sequence: CASSIQVGRETQYF.

The chain uses TRBV6-5 and TRBJ2-1; TRBD2 might be the D (6 bases). Germline loops: CDR1 MNHEY, CDR2 SVGAGI. CDR3 length: 14 residues. Trimming removed 10 bases at V and 7 bases at J, with 20 bases between. The DNA for the CDR3 is TGTGCCACCGGGGAGGACGTTCCGGCGAATGAGCAGTTCTTC. Translation: CATGEDVPANEQFF.

This chain joins TRBV4-1 and TRBJ1-2; D gene ambiguous. CDR3 length equals 14 residues. The ends were cut back, 5 bases at V and 2 bases at J, with 12 bases in the middle. Germline V gives CDR1 MGHRA, CDR2 YSYEKL. CDR3 region: CASSLDTNNYGYTF. In DNA form, the CDR3 reads TGCGCCAGCAGCTTAGATACCAACAACTATGGCTACACCTTC.

The chain uses TRBV19 and TRBJ2-7; 8 bases match TRBD1. The CDR3 consists of 15 residues. Germline V gene data show CDR1 as LNHDA and CDR2 as SQIVND (reference sequence). V was pared by 3 bases and J by 3 bases, with 7 bases of the junction left unmatched. CDR3 protein: CASSITDRGGYEQYF. For the CDR3, the DNA is TGTGCCAGTAGTATTACCGACAGGGGAGGCTACGAGCAGTACTTC.

V gene TRBV2 combines with J gene TRBJ2-7; 8 bases align to TRBD1. CDR3 length: 12 residues. Germline CDR1 reads SNHLY; CDR2 reads FYNNEI. V gave up 7 bases and J gave up 7 bases; unmatched junction bases: 6. This CDR3 is CASTTGVGEQYF. CDR3 in DNA: TGTGCCAGCACGACAGGGGTGGGGGAGCAGTACTTC.

This CDR3 is CASREGVRTGELFF. The CDR3 region has the DNA TGTGCCAGCAGGGAAGGAGTCAGAACCGGGGAGCTGTTTTTT. The rearrangement uses TRBV25-1 and TRBJ2-2; D is unresolved. V was trimmed by 6 bases and J by 5 bases, leaving 13 bases between them. The CDR3 consists of 14 residues. Per the germline V gene, CDR1 is MGHDK and CDR2 is SYGVNS.